The rows below give T cell receptor beta chains drawn from one sample of a study of TIL therapy for anti-PD-1-resistant metastatic lung cancer. Generated by immunoSEQ multiplex PCR, the TCRdb table keeps only in-frame clones and is missing some. In the table there are about 59,000 clones, 73% of which are singletons. The material sequenced was blood, taken at baseline. The receptor set was obtained from a person aged 25 to 80 with non-small cell lung cancer. Both conserved end residues are part of each CDR3. The order of the fields is V gene, J gene, D gene, CDR3 protein, CDR3 DNA. The D gene is left open where the match is weak.

v_call: TRBV19
j_call: TRBJ1-2
d_call: TRBD1
cdr3_aa: CASSAGQGVDGYTF
cdr3_nt: TGTGCCAGTAGTGCTGGACAGGGGGTTGATGGCTACACCTTC

v_call: TRBV7-8
j_call: TRBJ2-5
d_call: .
cdr3_aa: CASSRRGVSQETQYF
cdr3_nt: TGTGCCAGCAGCCGGAGGGGGGTAAGCCAAGAGACCCAGTACTTC

v_call: TRBV7-8
j_call: TRBJ2-5
d_call: .
cdr3_aa: CATSWTGGETQYF
cdr3_nt: TGTGCCACTTCATGGACAGGAGGGGAGACCCAGTACTTC

v_call: TRBV5-6
j_call: TRBJ1-3
d_call: .
cdr3_aa: CASSLEVSGNTIYF
cdr3_nt: TGTGCCAGCAGCTTGGAGGTCTCTGGAAACACCATATATTTT

v_call: TRBV6-6
j_call: TRBJ2-7
d_call: TRBD1
cdr3_aa: CASSPGQGADYEQYF
cdr3_nt: TGTGCCAGCAGTCCGGGACAGGGGGCTGACTACGAGCAGTACTTC

v_call: TRBV7-8
j_call: TRBJ2-7
d_call: .
cdr3_aa: CASSFSNSYEQYF
cdr3_nt: TGTGCCAGCAGCTTTTCTAACTCCTACGAGCAGTACTTC

v_call: TRBV7-2
j_call: TRBJ1-4
d_call: .
cdr3_aa: CASSLALGMRGNEKLFF
cdr3_nt: TGTGCCAGCAGCTTAGCCCTGGGAATGAGGGGTAATGAAAAACTGTTTTTT

v_call: TRBV11-3
j_call: TRBJ1-4
d_call: TRBD1
cdr3_aa: CASSPWTGKNEKLFF
cdr3_nt: TGTGCCAGCAGCCCGTGGACAGGGAAGAATGAAAAACTGTTTTTT

v_call: TRBV6-5
j_call: TRBJ2-7
d_call: .
cdr3_aa: CASSYSRSSEQYF
cdr3_nt: TGTGCCAGCAGTTACTCCCGTTCAAGCGAGCAGTACTTC

v_call: TRBV7-8
j_call: TRBJ2-7
d_call: TRBD1
cdr3_aa: CASSPGQTKYF
cdr3_nt: TGTGCCAGCAGCCCGGGACAGACCAAGTACTTC